This is a list of T cell receptor beta chains from one sample in a study of T cells in Graves' hyperthyroidism and ophthalmopathy. TCRdb passed the multiplex PCR reads through MiXCR, listing each CDR3 protein once. The data hold 640,000 or so distinct CDR3 sequences, with approximately 15% observed a single time. Material: blood. The receptors come from a woman under 30 with Graves' ophthalmopathy. Each CDR3 is given with its conserved first and last residue. A D gene is named only where the DNA matches it firmly. Expanded clones get a size class; other rows say once, few or many, or leave the size out.

d_call	v_call	clone_size	j_call	cdr3_nt	cdr3_aa
TRBD2	TRBV4-1	NA	TRBJ2-3	TGCGCCAGCAGCCAAGTATGGGCTAGCGGGAGCGATACGCAGTATTTT	CASSQVWASGSDTQYF
NA	TRBV6-2/TRBV6-3	many	TRBJ2-1	TGTGCCAGCAGTTACTGGGCAGGGAACAATGAGCAGTTCTTC	CASSYWAGNNEQFF
TRBD2	TRBV6-1	many	TRBJ2-7	TGTGCCAGCAGTCAAAGGACTAGCGGGAGCTACGAGCAGTACTTC	CASSQRTSGSYEQYF
TRBD2	TRBV12-3/TRBV12-4	many	TRBJ2-1	TGTGCCAGCAGTTCAGGGACTAGCGGGAGTTCCTTCTACAATGAGCAGTTCTTC	CASSSGTSGSSFYNEQFF
NA	TRBV20-1	many	TRBJ1-4	TGCAGTCCCTGGGGTAATGAAAAACTGTTTTTT	CSPWGNEKLFF
TRBD1	TRBV6-1	NA	TRBJ1-2	TGTGCCAGCAGTTTCCAGGGGGGGGGGAATGGCTACACCTTC	CASSFQGGGNGYTF
TRBD1	TRBV25-1	NA	TRBJ2-7	TGTGCCAGCAGCGCGGACAGGACAAGCTCCTACGAGCAGTACTTC	CASSADRTSSYEQYF
NA	TRBV20-1	many	TRBJ2-7	TGCAGTGCTAGAGATCGGGGGACCCCGGGCTACGAGCAGTACTTC	CSARDRGTPGYEQYF
TRBD2	TRBV7-2	many	TRBJ2-1	TGTGCCAGCAGCTTAGCTAGCGGGAGAGGGAATGAGCAGTTCTTC	CASSLASGRGNEQFF
TRBD1	TRBV29-1	NA	TRBJ2-7	TGCAGCGTCCAGCCACCGACAGGGAGCGAGCAGTACTTC	CSVQPPTGSEQYF
TRBD2	TRBV28	NA	TRBJ2-4	TGTGCCAGCAGTCCCTGGACTAGCGGGAGTGACATTCAGTACTTC	CASSPWTSGSDIQYF
NA	TRBV6-9	NA	TRBJ2-7	TGTGCCAGCAGTTACAGGGTCGGTCAGCATGAGCAGTACTTC	CASSYRVGQHEQYF